Below, one T cell receptor beta chain is given with its context. Its antigen remains unknown. This sample was taken from a study of blood T cells in healthy people across ages. The germline V gene encodes CDR1 LGHNA and CDR2 YNFKEQ. The germline V and J ends were trimmed by 1 base and 0 bases, with 12 bases remaining between them. CDR3 length: 16 residues. Study observations and caveats: In older individuals, TCR beta diversity per million T cells was lower, falling roughly linearly with age.

Primers used in a second PCR of roughly 6 to 11 cycles were a sample-barcoded 5' primer and a J-beta primer mix. Template switching added a 12-random-nucleotide identifier to every cDNA molecule. TCRdb processed the 5' RACE reads anew with MiXCR; each CDR3 protein has one entry. This sample yields 650,000 to 900,000 distinct CDR3 sequences, of which around two thirds are seen a single time; roughly 25% belongs to the top ten. The V call is TRBV4-2, the J call TRBJ2-5; D is ambiguous. Sequencing was done on a sample of blood. The sequence came from a young man in good health. The CDR3 loop reads CASSQVSDRHQETQYF. The CDR3 DNA reads TGTGCCAGCAGCCAAGTTTCAGATAGACACCAAGAGACCCAGTACTTC.